Here is one TCR beta chain with its context. The J segment lost 3 bases and the V segment lost 5 bases, leaving 9 bases of the junction unmatched. CDR3 length equals 16 residues. The V gene's germline CDR1 is PRHDT and CDR2 FYEKMQ (reference sequence). These data are taken from a study of blood T cell repertoires in COVID-19. About the study: The United States, Italy and Spain were the sources of the acute and convalescent COVID-19 samples. The cDNA or gDNA used as material had been derived from T cells, B-cell-depleted T cells, or PBMCs.

Repertoires were generated with immunoSEQ multiplex PCR, while TCRdb's copy carries only in-frame clones and drops some. The repertoire consists of around 400,000 clones, with about 90% occurring once and the leading ten covering about 2.5%. This receptor was taken from a woman aged 60-70 years with COVID-19, enrolled during active disease. This chain uses TRBV13 with TRBJ2-5; 10 bases are shared with TRBD1. The sequencing input was peripheral blood. The CDR3 is CASSRIDRGPEETQYF. CDR3 sequence (DNA): TGTGCCAGCAGCCGCATAGACAGGGGGCCCGAAGAGACCCAGTACTTC.